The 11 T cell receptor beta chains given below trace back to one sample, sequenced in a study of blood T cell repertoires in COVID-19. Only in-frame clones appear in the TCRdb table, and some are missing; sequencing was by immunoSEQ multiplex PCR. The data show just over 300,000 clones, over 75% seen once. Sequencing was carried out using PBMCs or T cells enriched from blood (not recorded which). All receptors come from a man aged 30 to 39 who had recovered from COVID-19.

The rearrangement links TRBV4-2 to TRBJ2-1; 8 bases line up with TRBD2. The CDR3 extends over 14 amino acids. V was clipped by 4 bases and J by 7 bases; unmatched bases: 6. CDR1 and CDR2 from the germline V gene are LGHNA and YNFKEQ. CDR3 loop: CASSPGLAGNEQFF. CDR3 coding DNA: TGTGCCAGCAGCCCCGGACTAGCTGGTAATGAGCAGTTCTTC.

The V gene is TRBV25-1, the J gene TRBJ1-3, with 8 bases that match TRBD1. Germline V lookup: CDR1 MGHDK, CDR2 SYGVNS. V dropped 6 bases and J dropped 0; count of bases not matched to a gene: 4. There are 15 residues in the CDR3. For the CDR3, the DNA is TGTGCCAGCAGCGTGGGACAGGCCTCTGGAAACACCATATATTTT. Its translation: CASSVGQASGNTIYF.

The CDR3 DNA is TGTGCCAGCAGACAACACACGACAGGGACAGATACGCAGTATTTT. Residues: CASRQHTTGTDTQYF. This chain uses TRBV5-8 with TRBJ2-3; 7 bases map to TRBD1. This CDR3 has 15 residues. The germline CDR1 and CDR2 sequences are SGHTS and YDEGEE. V lost 5 bases and J lost 3; bases outside the gene matches: 9.

CDR3 DNA sequence: TGTGCCAGCAGTTTTAACTCCAGGGGGCTGGTCTACGAGCAGTACTTC. Encoded protein: CASSFNSRGLVYEQYF. The chain has TRBV28 and TRBJ2-7; 8 bases align to TRBD1. Per germline, CDR1 MDHEN and CDR2 SYDVKM. V shed 3 bases, J shed 3 bases, and the junction held 10 bases outside the gene matches. CDR3 length equals 16 residues.

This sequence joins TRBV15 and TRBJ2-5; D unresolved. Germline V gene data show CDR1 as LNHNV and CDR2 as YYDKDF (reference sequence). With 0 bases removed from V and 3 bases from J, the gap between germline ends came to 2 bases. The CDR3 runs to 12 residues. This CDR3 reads CATSRDEETQYF. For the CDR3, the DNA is TGTGCCACCAGCAGAGACGAAGAGACCCAGTACTTC.

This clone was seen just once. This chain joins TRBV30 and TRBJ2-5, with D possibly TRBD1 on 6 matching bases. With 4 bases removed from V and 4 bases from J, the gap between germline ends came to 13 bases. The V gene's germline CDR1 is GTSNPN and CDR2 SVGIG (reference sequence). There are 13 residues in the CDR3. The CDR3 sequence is CAWTGVMLETQYF. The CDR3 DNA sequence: TGTGCCTGGACAGGGGTTATGCTAGAGACCCAGTACTTC.

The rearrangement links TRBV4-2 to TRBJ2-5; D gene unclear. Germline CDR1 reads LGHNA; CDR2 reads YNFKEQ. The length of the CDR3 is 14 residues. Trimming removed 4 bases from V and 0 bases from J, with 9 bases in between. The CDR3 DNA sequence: TGTGCCAGCAGCCGAAGCGTGTACCAAGAGACCCAGTACTTC. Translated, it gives CASSRSVYQETQYF.

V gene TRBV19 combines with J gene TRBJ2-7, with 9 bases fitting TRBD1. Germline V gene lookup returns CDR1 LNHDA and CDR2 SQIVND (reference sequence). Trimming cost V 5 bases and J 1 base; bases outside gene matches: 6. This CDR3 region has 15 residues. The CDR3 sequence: CASSPGTGPSYEQYF. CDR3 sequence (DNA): TGTGCCAGTAGTCCCGGGACAGGGCCTTCCTACGAGCAGTACTTC.

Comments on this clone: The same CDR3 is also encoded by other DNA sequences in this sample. Here the CDR3 reads CASSLGQGPGELFF. As DNA, the CDR3 is TGCGCCAGCAGCTTGGGGCAGGGTCCCGGGGAGCTGTTTTTT. This chain uses TRBV5-1 with TRBJ2-2; weak D call: TRBD1 (5 bases). Germline CDR1 SGHRS, CDR2 YFSETQ. Between the trimmed V and J ends, which lost 0 bases and 6 bases, there was a span of 9 bases. CDR3 size: 14 residues.

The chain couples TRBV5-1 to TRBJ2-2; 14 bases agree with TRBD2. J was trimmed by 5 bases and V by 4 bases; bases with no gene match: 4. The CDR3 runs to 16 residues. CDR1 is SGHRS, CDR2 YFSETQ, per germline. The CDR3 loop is CASSPRTSGGTGELFF. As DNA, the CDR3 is TGCGCCAGCAGCCCTCGGACTAGCGGGGGGACCGGGGAGCTGTTTTTT.

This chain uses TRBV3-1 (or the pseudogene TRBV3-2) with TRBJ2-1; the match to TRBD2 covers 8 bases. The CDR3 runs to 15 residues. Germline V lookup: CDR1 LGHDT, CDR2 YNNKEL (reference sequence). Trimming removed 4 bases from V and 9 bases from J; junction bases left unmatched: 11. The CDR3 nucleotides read TGTGCCAGCAGCCTAGCCGGGACTAGAAACGGTGAGCAGTTCTTC. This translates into CASSLAGTRNGEQFF.